The T cell receptor (beta chain) under discussion was sequenced for a study of response to subunit inactivated influenza vaccine. TCRdb reanalysed the RT-PCR reads using MiXCR and keeps one entry per CDR3 protein. The sample gives approximately 530,000 distinct CDR3 sequences, approximately 7.6% of which show up once; roughly 13% is in the top ten. The receptor was isolated from a man aged 50-75 years who received an inactivated influenza vaccine. The input for sequencing was PBMCs from blood, taken about 23 months after vaccination.

This chain's CDR3 is CASSRLLGQGDNEQFF. In nucleotides, the CDR3 is TGTGCCAGCAGCCGCCTCCTCGGACAGGGAGACAATGAGCAGTTCTTC. V gene TRBV3-1 combines with J gene TRBJ2-1; 8 bases are shared with TRBD1. With 4 bases clipped from V and 5 bases from J, the junction kept 10 bases outside the gene matches. CDR1 and CDR2 from the germline V gene are LGHDT and YNNKEL (reference sequence). This CDR3 has 16 residues.